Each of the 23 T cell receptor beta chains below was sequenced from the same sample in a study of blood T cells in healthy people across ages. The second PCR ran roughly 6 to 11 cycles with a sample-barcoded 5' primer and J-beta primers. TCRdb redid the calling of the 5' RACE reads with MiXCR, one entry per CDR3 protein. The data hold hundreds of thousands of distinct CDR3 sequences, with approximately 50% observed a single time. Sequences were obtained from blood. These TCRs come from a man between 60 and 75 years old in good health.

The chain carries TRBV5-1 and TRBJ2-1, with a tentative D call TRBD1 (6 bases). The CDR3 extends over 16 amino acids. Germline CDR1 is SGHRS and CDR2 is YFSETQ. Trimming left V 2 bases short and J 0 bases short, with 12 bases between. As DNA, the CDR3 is TGCGCCAGCAGCTTACCTCAGGGGAGCTCCTACAATGAGCAGTTCTTC. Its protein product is CASSLPQGSSYNEQFF.

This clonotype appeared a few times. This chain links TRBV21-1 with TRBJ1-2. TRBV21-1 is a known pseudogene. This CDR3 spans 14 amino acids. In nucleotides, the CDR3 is TGTGCCAGCAGCAAAACTCTGAGATACTATGGCTACACCTTC. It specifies CASSKTLRYYGYTF.

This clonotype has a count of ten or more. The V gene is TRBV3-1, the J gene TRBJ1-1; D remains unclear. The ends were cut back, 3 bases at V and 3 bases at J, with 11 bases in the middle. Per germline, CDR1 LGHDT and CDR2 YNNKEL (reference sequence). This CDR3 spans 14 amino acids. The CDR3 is CASSHIARDTEAFF. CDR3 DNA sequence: TGTGCCAGCAGCCACATTGCCCGGGACACTGAAGCTTTCTTT. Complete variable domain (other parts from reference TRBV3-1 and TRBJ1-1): DTAVSQTPKYLVTQMGNDKSIKCEQNLGHDTMYWYKQDSKKFLKIMFSYNNKELIINETVPNRFSPKSPDKAHLNLHINSLELGDSAVYFCASSHIARDTEAFFGQGTRLTVV.

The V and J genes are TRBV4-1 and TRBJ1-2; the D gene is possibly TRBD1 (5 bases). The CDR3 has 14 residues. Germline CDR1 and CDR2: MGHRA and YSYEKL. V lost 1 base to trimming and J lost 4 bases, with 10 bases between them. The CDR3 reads CASSQGGAVYGYTF. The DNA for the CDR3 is TGCGCCAGCAGCCAAGGTGGGGCAGTCTATGGCTACACCTTC.

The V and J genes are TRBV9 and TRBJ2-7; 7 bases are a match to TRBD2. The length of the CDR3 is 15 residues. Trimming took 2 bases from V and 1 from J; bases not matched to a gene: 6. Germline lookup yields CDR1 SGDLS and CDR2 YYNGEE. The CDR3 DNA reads TGTGCCAGCAGCGTCCGGGGGGAGCAATCCTACGAGCAGTACTTC. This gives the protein CASSVRGEQSYEQYF.

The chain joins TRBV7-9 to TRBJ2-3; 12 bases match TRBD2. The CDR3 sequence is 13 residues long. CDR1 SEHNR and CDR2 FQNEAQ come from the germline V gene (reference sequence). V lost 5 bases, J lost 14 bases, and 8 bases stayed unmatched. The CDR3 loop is CASSTQTSGGLYF. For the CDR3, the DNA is TGTGCCAGCAGCACCCAGACTAGCGGGGGTCTGTATTTT. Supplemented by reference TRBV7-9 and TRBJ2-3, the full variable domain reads DTGVSQNPRHKITKRGQNVTFRCDPISEHNRLYWYRQTLGQGPEFLTYFQNEAQLEKSRLLSDRFSAERPKGSFSTLEIQRTEQGDSAMYLCASSTQTSGGLYFGPGTRLTVL.

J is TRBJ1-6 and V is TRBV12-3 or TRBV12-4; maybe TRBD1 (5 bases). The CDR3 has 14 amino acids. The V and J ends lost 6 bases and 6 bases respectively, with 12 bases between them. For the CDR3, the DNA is TGTGCCAGCAGCCCGACAGCTATTAATTCACCCCTCCACTTT. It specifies CASSPTAINSPLHF.

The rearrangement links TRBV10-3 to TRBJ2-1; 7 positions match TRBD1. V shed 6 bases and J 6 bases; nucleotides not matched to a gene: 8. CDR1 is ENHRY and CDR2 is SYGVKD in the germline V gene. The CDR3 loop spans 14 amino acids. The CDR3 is CAIRTGTESNEQFF. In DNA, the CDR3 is TGTGCCATCAGGACCGGGACAGAAAGCAATGAGCAGTTCTTC.

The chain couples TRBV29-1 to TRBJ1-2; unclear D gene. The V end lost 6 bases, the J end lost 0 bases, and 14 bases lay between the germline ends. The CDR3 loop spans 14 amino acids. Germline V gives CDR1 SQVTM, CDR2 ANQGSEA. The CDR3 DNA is TGCAGCGTCGGCAACACCGGGTCTAACTATGGCTACACCTTC. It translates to CSVGNTGSNYGYTF.

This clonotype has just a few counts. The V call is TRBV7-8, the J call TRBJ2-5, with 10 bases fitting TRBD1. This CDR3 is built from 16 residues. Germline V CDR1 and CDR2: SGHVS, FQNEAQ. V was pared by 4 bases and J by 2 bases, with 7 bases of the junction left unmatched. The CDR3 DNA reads TGTGCCAGCAGCTCCCGGACAGGGGGAGGTCAAGAGACCCAGTACTTC. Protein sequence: CASSSRTGGGQETQYF.

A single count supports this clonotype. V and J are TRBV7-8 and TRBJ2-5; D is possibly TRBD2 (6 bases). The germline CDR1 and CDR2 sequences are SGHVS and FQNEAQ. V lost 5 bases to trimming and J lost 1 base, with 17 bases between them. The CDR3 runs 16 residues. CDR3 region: CASSVMGRGVQETQYF. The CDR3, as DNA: TGTGCCAGCAGCGTGATGGGGCGGGGAGTCCAAGAGACCCAGTACTTC. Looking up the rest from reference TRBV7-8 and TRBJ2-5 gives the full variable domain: GAGVSQSPRYKVAKRGQDVALRCDPISGHVSLFWYQQALGQGPEFLTYFQNEAQLDKSGLPSDRFFAERPEGSVSTLKIQRTQQEDSAVYLCASSVMGRGVQETQYFGPGTRLLVL.

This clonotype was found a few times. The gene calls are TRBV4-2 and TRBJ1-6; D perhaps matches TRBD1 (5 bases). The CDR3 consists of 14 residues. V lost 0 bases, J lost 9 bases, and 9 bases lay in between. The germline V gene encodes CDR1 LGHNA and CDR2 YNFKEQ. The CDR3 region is CASSQDRGTSPLHF. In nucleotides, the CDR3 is TGTGCCAGCAGCCAAGACCGAGGGACTTCACCCCTCCACTTT.

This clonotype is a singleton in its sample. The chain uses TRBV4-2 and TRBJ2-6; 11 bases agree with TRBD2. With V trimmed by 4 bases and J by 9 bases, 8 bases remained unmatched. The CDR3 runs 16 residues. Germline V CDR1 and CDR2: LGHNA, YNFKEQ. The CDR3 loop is CASSPQLAGDGNVLTF. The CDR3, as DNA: TGTGCCAGCAGCCCACAACTAGCGGGGGACGGCAACGTCCTGACTTTC.

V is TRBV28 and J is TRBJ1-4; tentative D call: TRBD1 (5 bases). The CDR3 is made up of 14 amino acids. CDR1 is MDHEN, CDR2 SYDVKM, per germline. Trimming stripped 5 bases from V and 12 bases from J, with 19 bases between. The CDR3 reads CASSVVWGDEELFF. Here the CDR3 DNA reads TGTGCCAGCAGTGTAGTTTGGGGGGACGAAGAACTGTTTTTT.

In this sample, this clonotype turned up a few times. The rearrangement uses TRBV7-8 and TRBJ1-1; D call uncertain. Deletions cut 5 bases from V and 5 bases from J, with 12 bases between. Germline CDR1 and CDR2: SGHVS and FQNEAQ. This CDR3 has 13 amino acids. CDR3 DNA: TGTGCCAGCAGCGTAGTGGAGAGGACTGAAGCTTTCTTT. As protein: CASSVVERTEAFF.

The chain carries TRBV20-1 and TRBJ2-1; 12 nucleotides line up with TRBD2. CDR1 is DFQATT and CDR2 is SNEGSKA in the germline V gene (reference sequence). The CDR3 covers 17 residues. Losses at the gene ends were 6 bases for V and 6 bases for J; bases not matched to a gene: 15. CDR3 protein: CSAGFRLAGEMGNEQFF. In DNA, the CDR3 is TGCAGTGCAGGTTTTAGACTAGCGGGAGAAATGGGCAATGAGCAGTTCTTC.

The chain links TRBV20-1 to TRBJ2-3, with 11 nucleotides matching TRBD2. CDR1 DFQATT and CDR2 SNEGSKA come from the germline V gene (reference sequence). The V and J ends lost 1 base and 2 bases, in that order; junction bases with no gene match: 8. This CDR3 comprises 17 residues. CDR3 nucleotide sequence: TGCAGTGCTAGAGGAGATACGGGACTAGCGGTCACAGATACGCAGTATTTT. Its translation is CSARGDTGLAVTDTQYF.

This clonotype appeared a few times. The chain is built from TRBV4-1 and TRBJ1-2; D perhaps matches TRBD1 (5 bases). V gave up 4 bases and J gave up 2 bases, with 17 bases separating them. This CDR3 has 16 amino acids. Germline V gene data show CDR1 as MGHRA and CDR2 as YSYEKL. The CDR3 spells CASSPRTLPANYGYTF. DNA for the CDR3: TGCGCCAGCAGCCCAAGGACACTCCCGGCGAACTATGGCTACACCTTC.

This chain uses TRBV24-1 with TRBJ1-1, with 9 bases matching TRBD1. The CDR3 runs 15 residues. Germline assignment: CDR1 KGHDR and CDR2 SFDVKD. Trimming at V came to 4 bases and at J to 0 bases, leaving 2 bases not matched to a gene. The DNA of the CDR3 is TGTGCCACCAGTGACGGGACAGGGATGAACACTGAAGCTTTCTTT. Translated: CATSDGTGMNTEAFF.

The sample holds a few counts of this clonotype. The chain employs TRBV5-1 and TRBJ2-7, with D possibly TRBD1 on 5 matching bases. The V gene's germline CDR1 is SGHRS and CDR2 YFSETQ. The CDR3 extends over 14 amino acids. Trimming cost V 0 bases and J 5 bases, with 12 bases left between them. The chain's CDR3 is CASSLARRADEQYF. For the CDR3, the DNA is TGCGCCAGCAGCTTGGCCCGCAGGGCCGACGAGCAGTACTTC.

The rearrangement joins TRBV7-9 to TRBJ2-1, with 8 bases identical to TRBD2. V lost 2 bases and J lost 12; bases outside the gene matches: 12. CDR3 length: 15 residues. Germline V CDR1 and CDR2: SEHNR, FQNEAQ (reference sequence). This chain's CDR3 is CASSLFRGGLQWQFF. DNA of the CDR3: TGTGCCAGCAGCTTATTTCGCGGGGGGCTTCAGTGGCAGTTCTTC.

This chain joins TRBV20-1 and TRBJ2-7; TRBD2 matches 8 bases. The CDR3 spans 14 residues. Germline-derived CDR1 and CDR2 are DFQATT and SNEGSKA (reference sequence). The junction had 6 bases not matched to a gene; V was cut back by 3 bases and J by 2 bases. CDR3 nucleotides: TGCAGTGCTAGTTGGACTAGCTATCCCTACGAGCAGTACTTC. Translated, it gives CSASWTSYPYEQYF.

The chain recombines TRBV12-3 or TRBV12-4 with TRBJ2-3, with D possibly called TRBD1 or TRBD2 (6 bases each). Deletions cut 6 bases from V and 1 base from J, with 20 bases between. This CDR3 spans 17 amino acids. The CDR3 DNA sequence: TGTGCCAGCAGCTTGGGGGGTGGGACATATCGCACAGATACGCAGTATTTT. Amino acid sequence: CASSLGGGTYRTDTQYF.